Below are 9 T cell receptor beta chains sequenced from a single sample in a study of regulatory T cells in long-lasting Graves disease. For TCR beta, libraries came from iRepertoire HTBI primers and Arm-PCR of CDR3 regions. Via MiXCR, TCRdb re-called the multiplex PCR reads, giving one row per CDR3 protein. Seen here are 350,000 to 500,000 distinct CDR3 sequences, roughly 17% observed once, and the top ten hold about 25%. Documented time point: newly diagnosed GD, antithyroid drugs for less than 3 months. PBMC-derived RNA was used for the TCR library. This same sample was also part of a study on T cells in Graves' hyperthyroidism and ophthalmopathy.

The specimen comprised peripheral blood mononuclear cells (PBMCs), sampled at new diagnosis, from a patient treated with antithyroid drugs. The receptors were gathered from a woman between 18 and 30 years old with Graves disease.

The table lists this clonotype with many counts. The gene calls are TRBV7-9 and TRBJ2-1; D gene uncertain. The V end was cut by 4 bases, the J end by 2 bases, with 6 bases between. Per the germline V gene, CDR1 is SEHNR and CDR2 is FQNEAQ (reference sequence). CDR3 length: 13 residues. The CDR3 sequence: CASSWNPYNEQFF. DNA for the CDR3: TGTGCCAGCAGCTGGAACCCCTACAATGAGCAGTTCTTC. The full variable domain, its missing parts supplied by reference TRBV7-9 and TRBJ2-1, is DTGVSQNPRHKITKRGQNVTFRCDPISEHNRLYWYRQTLGQGPEFLTYFQNEAQLEKSRLLSDRFSAERPKGSFSTLEIQRTEQGDSAMYLCASSWNPYNEQFFGPGTRLTVL.

This clonotype turned up a few times. A junction end diverges from the germline sequence, so it may reflect a read error. This chain uses TRBV5-1 with TRBJ2-4, with 7 bases lining up with TRBD2. From germline, CDR1 is SGHRS and CDR2 YFSETQ. The CDR3 has 16 amino acids. The CDR3 DNA reads as TGTGCCAGCAGCTTGGTTCCTAGCGGCTCCAAAAACATTCAGTACTTC. It yields the protein CASSLVPSGSKNIQYF.

This clonotype was recorded at least ten times. The rearrangement links TRBV5-1 to TRBJ1-2, with no clear D. Germline CDR1 is SGHRS and CDR2 is YFSETQ. The CDR3 is made up of 14 amino acids. The germline V and J ends were trimmed by 0 bases and 0 bases, with 6 bases remaining between them. The CDR3 DNA sequence: TGCGCCAGCAGCTTGGGGCAGTCTAACTATGGCTACACCTTC. Amino acids: CASSLGQSNYGYTF.

J is TRBJ2-7 and V is TRBV27; possible D gene TRBD2, 5 bases. CDR1 is MNHEY and CDR2 is SMNVEV in the germline V gene (reference sequence). The CDR3 is 14 amino acids. V lost 2 bases to trimming and J lost 4 bases, with 12 bases between them. The CDR3 nucleotides read TGTGCCAGCAGTTTACGGGGTTCTGTTTACGAGCAGTACTTC. Translation: CASSLRGSVYEQYF.

This clonotype was recorded many times. The chain employs TRBV18 and TRBJ2-7; a weak D match, TRBD1 (5 bases). Looked up from germline, CDR1 is KGHSH and CDR2 is LQKENI. Deletions cut 6 bases from V and 2 bases from J, with 20 bases between. CDR3 size: 16 residues. The CDR3 spells CASSPLPAGIPYEQYF. CDR3 DNA: TGTGCCAGCTCCCCTCTGCCGGCAGGGATACCCTACGAGCAGTACTTC.

This chain connects TRBV18 to TRBJ2-5, with 8 bases fitting TRBD1. Germline V lookup: CDR1 KGHSH, CDR2 LQKENI. The junction had 7 bases not matched to a gene; V was cut back by 1 base and J by 6 bases. CDR3 length equals 15 residues. The CDR3 region has the DNA TGTGCCAGCTCACCACTCGGACAGGGTGGGCAGACCCAGTACTTC. This codes for CASSPLGQGGQTQYF.

The chain has TRBV20-1 and TRBJ2-4; 7 bases agree with TRBD1. Germline lookup yields CDR1 DFQATT and CDR2 SNEGSKA (reference sequence). The CDR3 covers 12 residues. With 7 bases clipped from V and 6 bases from J, the junction kept 6 bases outside the gene matches. Here the CDR3 reads CSVDRVRNIQYF. DNA for the CDR3: TGCAGTGTTGACAGGGTGAGAAACATTCAGTACTTC.

This clonotype came up a few times. The chain combines TRBV29-1 with TRBJ1-5, with TRBD1 identical over 8 bases. Germline V CDR1 and CDR2: SQVTM, ANQGSEA. With V trimmed by 6 bases and J by 4 bases, 8 bases remained unmatched. The CDR3 has 14 residues. CDR3 region: CSVAQGAGNQPQHF. CDR3 nucleotides: TGCAGCGTAGCCCAGGGGGCAGGAAATCAGCCCCAGCATTTT.

This chain joins TRBV28 and TRBJ1-5, with 11 bases that match TRBD1. The CDR3 extends over 15 amino acids. J gave up 4 bases and V 6 bases, and 5 bases lay outside the gene matches. CDR1 and CDR2 (germline): MDHEN, SYDVKM. The CDR3: CASRPGQGGNQPQHF. As DNA, the CDR3 is TGTGCCAGCAGGCCGGGACAGGGGGGTAATCAGCCCCAGCATTTT. Filled out from reference TRBV28 and TRBJ1-5, the complete variable domain reads DVKVTQSSRYLVKRTGEKVFLECVQDMDHENMFWYRQDPGLGLRLIYFSYDVKMKEKGDIPEGYSVSREKKERFSLILESASTNQTSMYLCASRPGQGGNQPQHFGDGTRLSIL.